Listed below are T cell receptor beta chains from one sample, sequenced in a study of OX40 agonist ivuxolimab in advanced cancers. Assay used: immunoSEQ multiplex PCR; TCRdb lists only in-frame clones, some missing. In the table there are some 31,000 clones, about three quarters of which are singletons. The specimen was CD4+ or CD8+ T cells sorted from blood, collected in a trial of the OX40 agonist ivuxolimab. Receptors were obtained from an adult with an advanced solid tumor such as melanoma, head and neck, liver or kidney cancer. CDR3s include the opening cysteine and the closing phenylalanine or tryptophan. The order of the fields is clone size, J gene, D gene, V gene, CDR3 protein, CDR3 DNA. D genes are given only for firm matches. Clone size is shown for a subset of rows, as once, few, many or a class of expanded clone.

clone size: -
J gene: TRBJ1-3
D gene: -
V gene: TRBV7-2
CDR3 protein: CASSPGGGAGNTIYF
CDR3 DNA: TGTGCCAGCAGCCCCGGGGGAGGGGCTGGAAACACCATATATTTT

clone size: -
J gene: TRBJ1-1
D gene: -
V gene: TRBV6-5
CDR3 protein: CASSYSTLTVSTEAFF
CDR3 DNA: TGTGCCAGCAGTTACTCGACCCTAACGGTGAGCACTGAAGCTTTCTTT

clone size: few
J gene: TRBJ1-1
D gene: TRBD1
V gene: TRBV4-2
CDR3 protein: CASSQGTGSQAFF
CDR3 DNA: TGTGCCAGCAGCCAAGGGACAGGGTCACAAGCTTTCTTT

clone size: -
J gene: TRBJ1-2
D gene: TRBD1
V gene: TRBV30
CDR3 protein: CAWSRLDRGQPGYTF
CDR3 DNA: TGTGCCTGGAGTAGACTTGACAGGGGGCAACCTGGCTACACCTTC

clone size: -
J gene: TRBJ1-2
D gene: TRBD1
V gene: TRBV15
CDR3 protein: CATSRDLAQGVSGYTF
CDR3 DNA: TGTGCCACCAGCAGAGATCTGGCACAGGGGGTCAGTGGCTACACCTTC

clone size: -
J gene: TRBJ1-2
D gene: TRBD1
V gene: TRBV5-1
CDR3 protein: CASSLRTGSNYGYTF
CDR3 DNA: TGCGCCAGCAGCCTCCGGACAGGGTCGAACTATGGCTACACCTTC

clone size: -
J gene: TRBJ2-7
D gene: TRBD2
V gene: TRBV30
CDR3 protein: CAWSNRRDYYEQYF
CDR3 DNA: TGTGCCTGGAGTAACCGCCGGGACTACTACGAGCAGTACTTC

clone size: -
J gene: TRBJ2-7
D gene: -
V gene: TRBV15
CDR3 protein: CATSRDLSHYEQYF
CDR3 DNA: TGTGCCACCAGCAGAGATCTCTCACACTACGAGCAGTACTTC

clone size: -
J gene: TRBJ2-5
D gene: -
V gene: TRBV30
CDR3 protein: CAWSAGAERAQYF
CDR3 DNA: TGTGCCTGGAGTGCTGGGGCGGAGAGAGCCCAGTACTTC

clone size: -
J gene: TRBJ1-1
D gene: TRBD1
V gene: TRBV28
CDR3 protein: CASSLPGQGNTEAFF
CDR3 DNA: TGTGCCAGCAGTTTACCGGGACAGGGGAACACTGAAGCTTTCTTT

clone size: -
J gene: TRBJ1-2
D gene: -
V gene: TRBV13
CDR3 protein: CASSLDPERNTF
CDR3 DNA: TGTGCCAGCAGCTTAGATCCGGAGAGAAACACCTTC

clone size: -
J gene: TRBJ2-7
D gene: -
V gene: TRBV5-5
CDR3 protein: CASSLVPPPYEQYF
CDR3 DNA: TGTGCCAGCAGCCTAGTCCCTCCCCCCTACGAGCAGTACTTC

clone size: -
J gene: TRBJ2-2
D gene: TRBD1
V gene: TRBV10-2
CDR3 protein: CASSDRVGTGELFF
CDR3 DNA: TGCGCCAGCTCGGACAGGGTTGGCACCGGGGAGCTGTTTTTT

clone size: -
J gene: TRBJ1-1
D gene: -
V gene: TRBV30
CDR3 protein: CAWSRVAAEAFF
CDR3 DNA: TGTGCCTGGAGTCGGGTGGCAGCTGAAGCTTTCTTT

clone size: -
J gene: TRBJ2-3
D gene: TRBD1
V gene: TRBV6-4
CDR3 protein: CASSEGTGRTDTQYF
CDR3 DNA: TGTGCCAGCAGTGAGGGGACAGGACGCACAGATACGCAGTATTTT

clone size: once
J gene: TRBJ1-6
D gene: -
V gene: TRBV5-5
CDR3 protein: CASSLVGAYNSPLHF
CDR3 DNA: TGTGCCAGCAGCTTGGTTGGGGCTTATAATTCACCCCTCCACTTT

clone size: -
J gene: TRBJ1-6
D gene: -
V gene: TRBV27
CDR3 protein: CASSERGGRNSPLHF
CDR3 DNA: TGTGCCAGCAGTGAAAGGGGGGGGCGGAATTCACCCCTCCACTTT

clone size: -
J gene: TRBJ2-1
D gene: TRBD1
V gene: TRBV5-4
CDR3 protein: CASSLADRGRVEQFF
CDR3 DNA: TGTGCCAGCAGCTTGGCGGACAGGGGGCGAGTTGAGCAGTTCTTC

clone size: -
J gene: TRBJ2-7
D gene: TRBD1
V gene: TRBV6-1
CDR3 protein: CASSRGQPYEQYF
CDR3 DNA: TGTGCCAGCAGCAGGGGACAGCCTTACGAGCAGTACTTC

clone size: once
J gene: TRBJ1-1
D gene: -
V gene: TRBV6-6
CDR3 protein: CASSNQGNTEAFF
CDR3 DNA: TGTGCCAGCAGTAACCAGGGTAACACTGAAGCTTTCTTT

clone size: few
J gene: TRBJ2-7
D gene: -
V gene: TRBV7-9
CDR3 protein: CARTTARSQVGEQYF
CDR3 DNA: TGTGCCAGGACGACCGCGCGGTCCCAAGTGGGCGAGCAGTACTTC

clone size: -
J gene: TRBJ2-7
D gene: TRBD1
V gene: TRBV5-1
CDR3 protein: CASSLRQGAHEQYF
CDR3 DNA: TGCGCCAGCAGCCTAAGACAGGGGGCCCACGAGCAGTACTTC

clone size: -
J gene: TRBJ1-2
D gene: -
V gene: TRBV20-1
CDR3 protein: CSASAVNGYTF
CDR3 DNA: TGCAGTGCTAGCGCCGTAAATGGCTACACCTTC

clone size: -
J gene: TRBJ2-7
D gene: TRBD2
V gene: TRBV7-9
CDR3 protein: CASSPSRRGGSDEQYF
CDR3 DNA: TGTGCCAGCAGCCCCTCTAGGCGGGGGGGCTCGGACGAGCAGTACTTC

clone size: -
J gene: TRBJ2-2
D gene: -
V gene: TRBV5-1
CDR3 protein: CASRRVTGELFF
CDR3 DNA: TGCGCCAGCAGAAGGGTCACCGGGGAGCTGTTTTTT

clone size: -
J gene: TRBJ2-7
D gene: -
V gene: TRBV5-5
CDR3 protein: CASSENWAVYEQYF
CDR3 DNA: TGTGCCAGCAGCGAGAATTGGGCGGTATACGAGCAGTACTTC

clone size: -
J gene: TRBJ1-6
D gene: -
V gene: TRBV5-4
CDR3 protein: CASRSPRDNSPLHF
CDR3 DNA: TGTGCCAGCAGGTCCCCGAGGGATAATTCACCCCTCCACTTT

clone size: -
J gene: TRBJ2-1
D gene: TRBD2
V gene: TRBV7-2
CDR3 protein: CASRGPGLAGGSSYNEQFF
CDR3 DNA: TGTGCCAGCAGGGGACCGGGACTAGCGGGGGGGTCTTCCTACAATGAGCAGTTCTTC

clone size: -
J gene: TRBJ2-1
D gene: TRBD2
V gene: TRBV11-3
CDR3 protein: CVSSLEPGGLNEQFF
CDR3 DNA: TGTGTCAGCAGCTTAGAACCGGGGGGACTCAATGAGCAGTTCTTC

clone size: -
J gene: TRBJ2-7
D gene: -
V gene: TRBV6-1
CDR3 protein: CASRFEGGSYEQYF
CDR3 DNA: TGTGCCAGCAGGTTCGAGGGTGGCTCCTACGAGCAGTACTTC

clone size: -
J gene: TRBJ2-3
D gene: -
V gene: TRBV21-1
CDR3 protein: CASSNRLAGITDTQYF
CDR3 DNA: TGTGCCAGCAGCAATAGACTAGCGGGTATCACAGATACGCAGTATTTT

clone size: -
J gene: TRBJ2-3
D gene: -
V gene: TRBV7-2
CDR3 protein: CASSWNPSADTQYF
CDR3 DNA: TGTGCCAGCAGCTGGAATCCCTCCGCAGATACGCAGTATTTT

clone size: -
J gene: TRBJ1-4
D gene: -
V gene: TRBV18
CDR3 protein: CASSLREPQGEKLFF
CDR3 DNA: TGTGCCAGCTCACTCCGGGAGCCCCAGGGCGAAAAACTGTTTTTT

clone size: -
J gene: TRBJ1-5
D gene: -
V gene: TRBV30
CDR3 protein: CAWSTGWDQPQHF
CDR3 DNA: TGTGCCTGGAGTACAGGGTGGGATCAGCCCCAGCATTTT

clone size: -
J gene: TRBJ1-2
D gene: TRBD1
V gene: TRBV28
CDR3 protein: CASSLTGVVYGYTF
CDR3 DNA: TGTGCCAGCAGTTTAACAGGGGTGGTCTATGGCTACACCTTC